This paragraph covers one TCR beta chain sequence. No antigen is known for it. These data come from a study of cytomegalovirus exposure and HLA in healthy donors. Study-level points and caveats: Across donors, presence/absence analyses took sequencing depth to be roughly uniform. In a later analysis, several top co-occurrence clusters appeared linked to parvovirus B19, influenza, CMV and Epstein-Barr virus. Accurate predictions that matched the HLA-A and HLA-B alleles of most subjects were reportedly made from TCR beta sequences. Analyzed later, most CMV-associated TCR beta chains appeared HLA-restricted.

13 Jbeta primers and 60 Vbeta primers were used for the PCR. Some clones are missing from TCRdb's copy, which holds only in-frame ones; the method was immunoSEQ multiplex PCR. The table records some 120,000 clones, more than 65% of them present only once. This clonotype originated in a man younger than 35 in good health and CMV-seronegative. Input material: PBMCs.

The CDR3 DNA reads TGCGCCAGCAGCTTGGAAGACAGGCGACCATTATACACTGAAGCTTTCTTT. Its translation is CASSLEDRRPLYTEAFF. This chain links TRBV5-1 with TRBJ1-1, with a weak D call TRBD1 (6 bases). The length of the CDR3 is 17 residues. V was trimmed by 0 bases and J by 3 bases, leaving 18 bases between them. Looked up from germline, CDR1 is SGHRS and CDR2 is YFSETQ.